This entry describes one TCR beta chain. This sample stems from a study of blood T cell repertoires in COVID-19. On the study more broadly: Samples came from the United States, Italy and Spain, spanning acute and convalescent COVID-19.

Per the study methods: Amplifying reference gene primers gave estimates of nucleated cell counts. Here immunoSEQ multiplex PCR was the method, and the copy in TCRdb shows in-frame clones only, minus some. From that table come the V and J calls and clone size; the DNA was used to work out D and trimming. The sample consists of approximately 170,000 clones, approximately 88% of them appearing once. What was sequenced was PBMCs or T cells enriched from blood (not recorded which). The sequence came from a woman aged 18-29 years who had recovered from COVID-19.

This chain's CDR3 is CASSWTDRSEKLFF. CDR3 bases: TGTGCCAGCAGCTGGACTGATAGGAGTGAAAAACTGTTTTTT. The chain employs TRBV3-1 (or the pseudogene TRBV3-2) and TRBJ1-4; D ambiguous. Trimming removed 5 bases at V and 7 bases at J, with 14 bases between. The CDR3 extends over 14 amino acids. Germline CDR1 is LGHDT and CDR2 is YNNKEL (reference sequence).